This T cell receptor (beta chain) appears in the sequencing data of a study of patients and donors after allogeneic stem cell transplantation. TCRdb re-called the RT-PCR reads through MiXCR, storing one row per CDR3 protein. The table includes roughly 940,000 distinct CDR3 sequences, over 15% detected once. A few counts support this clonotype. The V end lost 2 bases, the J end lost 5 bases, and 16 bases lay between the germline ends. This CDR3 spans 15 amino acids. Sequencing was performed on blood, either unsorted or a sorted T cell fraction (not recorded which). The receptor's source is a human donor who was either an allogeneic HSCT recipient or a stem cell or donor lymphocyte infusion donor (not recorded which). It is not recorded whose cells these are; they may come from a transplant donor. This chain joins TRBV12-3 or TRBV12-4 and TRBJ2-7; TRBD2 might be the D (7 bases). The CDR3, as DNA: TGTGCCAGCAGTTTATCTTTATTGGGGGGGCACGAGCAGTACTTC. Translation gives CASSLSLLGGHEQYF.